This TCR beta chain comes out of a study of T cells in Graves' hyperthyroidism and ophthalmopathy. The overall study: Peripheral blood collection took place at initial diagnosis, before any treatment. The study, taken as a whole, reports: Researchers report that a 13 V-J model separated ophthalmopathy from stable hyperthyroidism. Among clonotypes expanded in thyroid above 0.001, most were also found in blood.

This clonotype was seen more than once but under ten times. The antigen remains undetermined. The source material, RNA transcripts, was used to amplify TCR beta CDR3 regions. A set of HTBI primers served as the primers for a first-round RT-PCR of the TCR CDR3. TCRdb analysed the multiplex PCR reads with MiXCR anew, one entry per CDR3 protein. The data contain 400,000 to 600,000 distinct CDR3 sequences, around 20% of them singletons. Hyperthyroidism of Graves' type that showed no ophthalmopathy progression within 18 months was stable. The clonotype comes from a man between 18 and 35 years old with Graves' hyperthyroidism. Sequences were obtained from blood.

The CDR3: CASSLGGPGQRSYEQYF. The DNA for the CDR3 is TGTGCCAGCAGCTTGGGGGGACCGGGACAGCGATCCTACGAGCAGTACTTC. The chain couples TRBV5-4 to TRBJ2-7; 7 bases are shared with TRBD1. V was pared by 0 bases and J by 1 base, with 10 bases of the junction left unmatched. Germline-derived CDR1 and CDR2 are SGHNT and YYREEE (reference sequence). This CDR3 is built from 17 residues.